The sequence of this TCR beta chain was determined in a study of T cell responses to AZD1222 COVID-19 vaccine. Overall study results and limits: Clonal diversity was possibly underestimated, and white British individuals and females predominated among donors. The peak T cell response came first, and repertoires were sampled only after it.

The germline V and J ends were trimmed by 1 base and 8 bases, with 25 bases remaining between them. This CDR3 comprises 18 residues. Per the germline V gene, CDR1 is SGHVS and CDR2 is FNYEAQ. Details on this clone: Its antigen is currently unknown.

The protocol was immunoSEQ multiplex PCR, while the TCRdb copy is restricted to in-frame clones and leaves out a portion. This table holds tens of thousands of clones, 88% found once. The material sequenced was peripheral blood, taken 28 days after the second dose of the MenACWY control vaccine. The receptor was derived from an adult who received the MenACWY meningococcal vaccine as a control. The rearrangement joins TRBV7-6 to TRBJ2-3, with D perhaps TRBD2 (6 bases). CDR3 bases: TGTGCCAGCAGCTTAGACCCTAAGGTCGAGCGGGCTAGGGGTACGCAGTATTTT. Protein product: CASSLDPKVERARGTQYF.